The next 15 T cell receptor beta chains were all read from a single sample in a study of liver allograft versus peripheral blood T cells. Across the whole study: T cell receptor repertoires in transplanted livers were compared with those in recipients' peripheral blood.

TCRdb used MiXCR to reprocess the reads, holding one entry per CDR3 protein. The sample holds about 8,000 distinct CDR3 sequences; around a sixth are singletons and the top ten take under 4.5%. These receptors were obtained from a human patient who had a liver transplant. Some T cells may be the graft donor's.

A note on this clonotype: A read error may explain this, as a much larger clone is one base away. The chain has TRBV7-2 and TRBJ2-5, with D unclear. The CDR3 extends over 11 amino acids. The germline gives CDR1 SGHTA, CDR2 FQGNSA. V dropped 11 bases and J dropped 7 bases, with 14 bases sitting between them. The CDR3 DNA is TGTGCCGGCACCCTGCAGACGACCCAGTACTTC. Translated: CAGTLQTTQYF.

The rearrangement uses TRBV7-9 and TRBJ1-3, with D hard to call. This CDR3 comprises 14 residues. CDR1 and CDR2 from the germline V gene are SEHNR and FQNEAQ (reference sequence). The V end was cut by 4 bases, the J end by 1 base, with 8 bases between. The CDR3 DNA reads as TGTGCCAGCAGCTCCAATGAATCTGGAAACACCATATATTTT. It encodes CASSSNESGNTIYF.

In its sample, this clonotype was seen many times. The CDR3: CASSLTGTGGRVGGYTF. DNA for the CDR3: TGTGCCAGCAGTTTGACCGGGACAGGGGGAAGGGTGGGTGGCTACACCTTC. The chain has TRBV28 and TRBJ1-2; 11 bases align to TRBD1. The length of the CDR3 is 17 residues. The ends lost 3 bases at V and 7 bases at J; junction bases unmatched: 13. CDR1 MDHEN and CDR2 SYDVKM come from the germline V gene.

V is TRBV30 and J is TRBJ2-1, with D uncertain. Trimming left V 3 bases short and J 6 bases short, with 21 bases between. The CDR3 has 16 residues. The V gene's germline CDR1 is GTSNPN and CDR2 SVGIG (reference sequence). The CDR3 reads CAWRPRRSLLFNEQFF. The CDR3 DNA is TGTGCCTGGAGACCTCGCCGCAGTCTTCTTTTCAATGAGCAGTTCTTC.

This clonotype is medium-sized. The chain is built from TRBV6-2 or TRBV6-3 and TRBJ1-1; D is uncertain. The V end was cut by 2 bases, the J end by 1 base, with 5 bases between. The germline gives CDR1 MNHEY, CDR2 SVGEGT. CDR3 length: 13 residues. The CDR3 protein is CASSYAGNTEAFF. In DNA, the CDR3 is TGTGCCAGCAGTTACGCCGGGAACACTGAAGCTTTCTTT.

This clonotype showed up just a few times. V usage is TRBV14 and J usage is TRBJ2-5; D not certain. The CDR3 covers 13 residues. Germline V gene lookup returns CDR1 SGHDN and CDR2 FVKESK. V dropped 2 bases and J dropped 2 bases, with 6 bases sitting between them. Here the CDR3 DNA reads TGTGCCAGCAGCCAACGGCAGCAAGAGACCCAGTACTTC. Translating it yields CASSQRQQETQYF.

This clonotype was counted many times. The chain carries TRBV5-4 and TRBJ2-7; D may match TRBD1 or TRBD2 (5 bases each). The germline V gene encodes CDR1 SGHNT and CDR2 YYREEE (reference sequence). Trimming removed 0 bases at V and 3 bases at J, with 10 bases between. The CDR3 runs 14 residues. CDR3 nucleotide sequence: TGTGCCAGCAGCTTGGGTGGGGACGACTACGAGCAGTACTTC. It specifies CASSLGGDDYEQYF.

By frequency in the sample, this clonotype is medium-sized. This chain uses TRBV6-2 or TRBV6-3 with TRBJ2-7, with D possibly being TRBD1 (7 bases). The CDR3 is made up of 13 amino acids. The germline CDR1 and CDR2 sequences are MNHEY and SVGEGT. The V and J ends lost 7 bases and 0 bases respectively, with 10 bases between them. CDR3 bases: TGTGCCAGCACAGGGGGGCCCTCCTACGAGCAGTACTTC. Translation: CASTGGPSYEQYF.

The V and J genes are TRBV19 and TRBJ2-1; TRBD2 matches at 7 bases. Trimming at V came to 3 bases and at J to 6 bases, leaving 8 bases not matched to a gene. Germline V gives CDR1 LNHDA, CDR2 SQIVND (reference sequence). The CDR3 sequence is 15 residues long. Written as DNA, the CDR3 is TGTGCCAGTAGTATGTGGCGGGAGCGCTTCAATGAGCAGTTCTTC. Protein product: CASSMWRERFNEQFF.

V usage is TRBV20-1 and J usage is TRBJ1-2; a weak D match, TRBD1 (6 bases). The V and J ends lost 3 bases and 8 bases respectively, with 13 bases between them. The germline CDR1 and CDR2 sequences are DFQATT and SNEGSKA (reference sequence). The CDR3 has 12 residues. CDR3 nucleotides: TGCAGTGCTAGTGTACAGGGAGGAGGCTACACCTTC. This encodes CSASVQGGGYTF.

CDR3 protein: CASSRTSGGAYEQYF. CDR3 nucleotides: TGTGCCAGCAGCCGGACTAGCGGGGGGGCCTACGAGCAGTACTTC. The rearrangement uses TRBV7-2 and TRBJ2-7, with TRBD2 matching over 15 bases. The CDR3 is 15 amino acids. Trimming at V came to 5 bases and at J to 2 bases, leaving 1 base not matched to a gene. Germline CDR1 and CDR2: SGHTA and FQGNSA.

Regarding this clonotype: A much larger clone lies one base from this, so it may be a read error. The chain employs TRBV6-5 and TRBJ1-5; tentative D call: TRBD1 (5 bases). Looked up from germline, CDR1 is MNHEY and CDR2 is SVGAGI. The CDR3 loop spans 15 amino acids. CDR3 region: CASNTRASSNQLQHF. Here the CDR3 DNA reads TGTGCCAGCAATACCAGGGCCTCTAGCAATCAGCTCCAGCATTTT.

This clonotype was seen many times. The chain joins TRBV6-1 to TRBJ2-3; TRBD2 agrees at 9 bases. The V gene end was trimmed by 8 bases and the J gene end by 2 bases; junction bases not matched to a gene: 14. The germline gives CDR1 MNHNS, CDR2 SASEGT. This CDR3 comprises 17 residues. CDR3 nucleotides: TGTGCCAGCCGCCGGGCGGGGGGGCCGCCCCCCACAGATACGCAGTATTTT. Residues: CASRRAGGPPPTDTQYF.

The chain is built from TRBV12-3 or TRBV12-4 and TRBJ1-6, with D hard to call. CDR3 length equals 16 residues. The V and J ends lost 3 bases and 0 bases respectively, with 9 bases between them. The CDR3 DNA sequence: TGTGCCAGCAGTTTGTTAGGGAGCTCCTATAATTCACCCCTCCACTTT. As protein: CASSLLGSSYNSPLHF.

This clonotype is deemed medium-sized (0.01 to 0.1%). This chain connects TRBV29-1 to TRBJ1-5; tentatively, D is TRBD1 (6 bases). V was trimmed by 7 bases and J by 6 bases, leaving 13 bases between them. The CDR3 is 12 amino acids. From germline, CDR1 is SQVTM and CDR2 ANQGSEA. CDR3 loop: CSAKLGAQPQHF. In DNA, the CDR3 is TGCAGCGCCAAGTTGGGGGCTCAGCCCCAGCATTTT.